This T cell receptor (beta chain) was identified during a study of CD8 T cells in Susac syndrome. Reverse transcription of roughly 0.5 to 1 ug RNA was carried out with random hexamers. TCRdb re-analysed the immunoSEQ multiplex PCR reads in MiXCR, keeping a single row per CDR3 protein. The sample contains 200,000 or so distinct CDR3 sequences, 90% to 95% of which appear only once. J lost 7 bases, V lost 6 bases, and 9 bases had no gene match. The CDR3 is made up of 15 amino acids. Per the germline V gene, CDR1 is MNHEY and CDR2 is SMNVEV (reference sequence). V gene TRBV27 combines with J gene TRBJ2-2; 9 positions agree with TRBD1. Sequencing was performed on CD4+ T cells from PBMCs. The TCR comes from a human donor with multiple sclerosis. CDR3 amino acids: CASSLRGTGFGELFF. Here the CDR3 DNA reads TGTGCCAGCAGCCTCCGCGGGACAGGGTTCGGGGAGCTGTTTTTT.